A selection of T cell receptor beta chains follows, all from one sample in a study of cytomegalovirus exposure and HLA in healthy donors. Some clones are missing from TCRdb's copy, which holds only in-frame ones; the method was immunoSEQ multiplex PCR. This sample has approximately 110,000 clones, with around 73% found just once. The sequenced material came from PBMCs. These TCRs come from a woman aged 40 to 55 in good health and CMV-seropositive. Both conserved end residues are part of each CDR3. A D gene is named only where the DNA matches it firmly. Size values are once, few and many counts, or a class for expanded clones, and some rows have none.

v_gene	j_gene	abundance	d_gene	CDR3nt	CDR3aa
TRBV25-1	TRBJ1-5	NA	NA	TGTGCCAGCAGGGGAGAGGGAGATCAGCCCCAGCATTTT	CASRGEGDQPQHF
TRBV7-2	TRBJ2-5	NA	TRBD2	TGTGCCAGCCTACTAGCGGGGGGGAACCAAGAGACCCAGTACTTC	CASLLAGGNQETQYF
TRBV23-1	TRBJ1-1	few	TRBD1	TGCGCCAGCAGTCTTCCCGGGACAGGGGTAACTGAAGCTTTCTTT	CASSLPGTGVTEAFF
TRBV5-1	TRBJ2-1	NA	TRBD2	TGCGCCAGCAGCCTCCTCTCCGGGGGGGATAGTGAGCAGTTCTTC	CASSLLSGGDSEQFF
TRBV7-2	TRBJ1-2	NA	NA	TGTGCCAGCAGCTTAAGACAGAGCCACTATGGCTACACCTTC	CASSLRQSHYGYTF
TRBV5-1	TRBJ2-2	NA	NA	TGCGCCAGCAATACAGGGTCCCCCGGGGAGCTGTTTTTT	CASNTGSPGELFF
TRBV19	TRBJ1-1	NA	TRBD1	TGTGCCAGTAGCAACGCCAACAGGGGGCCGGTCACTGAAGCTTTCTTT	CASSNANRGPVTEAFF
TRBV4-3	TRBJ2-1	NA	NA	TGCGCCAGCAGCCAAGTCGCGACAGTCTACAATGAGCAGTTCTTC	CASSQVATVYNEQFF
TRBV9	TRBJ2-7	NA	TRBD1	TGTGCCAGCAGCGTAGGTTCCGGGACAGGCTACGAGCAGTACTTC	CASSVGSGTGYEQYF
TRBV7-2	TRBJ1-2	NA	TRBD1	TGTGCCAGCAGCCACCGGGACAGGGGATCCGGCTACACCTTC	CASSHRDRGSGYTF
TRBV5-1	TRBJ2-3	NA	NA	TGCGCCAGCAGCTTGGGTCGGGGGACAGCCACAGATACGCAGTATTTT	CASSLGRGTATDTQYF
TRBV9	TRBJ2-3	NA	NA	TGTGCCAGCAGCGTAAGGCCACGGGAGGATACGCAGTATTTT	CASSVRPREDTQYF
TRBV9	TRBJ2-5	NA	TRBD2	TGTGCCAGCAGCTACCCGAGGGGACTAGGAGAGGAGACCCAGTACTTC	CASSYPRGLGEETQYF
TRBV7-2	TRBJ1-1	NA	NA	TGTGCCAGCAGCCAGGCCAGACTGAACACTGAAGCTTTCTTT	CASSQARLNTEAFF
TRBV7-8	TRBJ2-3	NA	NA	TGTGCCAGCAGCTTGGGGGAGGTTTCGGTCTACACAGATACGCAGTATTTT	CASSLGEVSVYTDTQYF
TRBV9	TRBJ1-6	NA	TRBD1	TGTGCCAGCAGCGAGGGGGGGGCCAGGGGGCAATCACCCCTCCACTTT	CASSEGGARGQSPLHF
TRBV27	TRBJ2-1	NA	TRBD2	TGTGCCAGCAGCTCGGCGGGGGGGCCTGGGAATGAGCAGTTCTTC	CASSSAGGPGNEQFF
TRBV5-5	TRBJ1-6	few	TRBD1	TGTGCCAGCAGCTCGGGCGTTGGACAGGGGAATTCACCCCTCCACTTT	CASSSGVGQGNSPLHF
TRBV6-1	TRBJ2-5	NA	TRBD1	TGTGCCAGCATCAGAGACAGGGGAGAGACCCAGTACTTC	CASIRDRGETQYF
TRBV29-1	TRBJ2-3	NA	TRBD2	TGCAGCGTTGCCGGGACTAGCGGGAGCGGGGGGTGGTTAGATACGCAGTATTTT	CSVAGTSGSGGWLDTQYF
TRBV7-2	TRBJ2-1	NA	TRBD2	TGTGCCAGCAGCTTGATAGCGGGGGGGTTGAGTGAGCAGTTCTTC	CASSLIAGGLSEQFF
TRBV19	TRBJ1-1	many	NA	TGTGCCAGTTCCGGGCGTGGCGAGGGTTTCTTT	CASSGRGEGFF
TRBV10-3	TRBJ1-2	NA	NA	TGTGCCATCAGTGCCCAGGGAACCGCGGTAAATGGCTACACCTTC	CAISAQGTAVNGYTF
TRBV2	TRBJ2-2	NA	TRBD2	TGTGCCAGCATCAGGGCGGGGGGTGGCGGGGAGCTGTTTTTT	CASIRAGGGGELFF
TRBV10-3	TRBJ1-1	NA	NA	TGTGCCATCAGTGAGTCGGGGGCAGACACTGAAGCTTTCTTT	CAISESGADTEAFF
TRBV4-1	TRBJ1-6	NA	NA	TGCGCCAGCAGGCAGCTGGGGGGATACAATTCACCCCTCCACTTT	CASRQLGGYNSPLHF
TRBV14	TRBJ1-2	NA	NA	TGTGCCAGCAGCCCCCGGGATGTAGCTAACTATGGCTACACCTTC	CASSPRDVANYGYTF
TRBV7-2	TRBJ2-3	NA	TRBD1	TGTGCCAGCAGCTTAGGGGGACAGAGCACAGATACGCAGTATTTT	CASSLGGQSTDTQYF
TRBV5-6	TRBJ1-1	few	TRBD1	TGTGCCAGCAGCCTATGGTTAGGGACAGGGGTATCTGAAGCTTTCTTT	CASSLWLGTGVSEAFF
TRBV5-1	TRBJ1-3	NA	NA	TGCGCCAGCAGCTTGTCAGGCCGCTCTGGAAACACCATATATTTT	CASSLSGRSGNTIYF
TRBV5-8	TRBJ2-1	NA	TRBD1	TGTGCCAGCAGCTTGGGTCAGGGGGCGCGGAATGAGCAGTTCTTC	CASSLGQGARNEQFF
TRBV10-3	TRBJ2-7	NA	TRBD1	TGTGCCATCAAGAAGGACAGGGGCCCTGTCGACGAGCAGTACTTC	CAIKKDRGPVDEQYF
TRBV10-3	TRBJ2-3	NA	NA	TGTGCCATCAGCGGACAGGGAGGGGGGACTAGCCCAGATACGCAGTATTTT	CAISGQGGGTSPDTQYF
TRBV11-1	TRBJ2-5	once	TRBD1	TGTGCCAGCAGCTTAAGGAGACAGGGGGAGACCCAGTACTTC	CASSLRRQGETQYF
TRBV5-4	TRBJ2-7	NA	NA	TGTGCCAGCAGCTTGGCCGAGTCGAGAAGCTCCTACGAGCAGTACTTC	CASSLAESRSSYEQYF